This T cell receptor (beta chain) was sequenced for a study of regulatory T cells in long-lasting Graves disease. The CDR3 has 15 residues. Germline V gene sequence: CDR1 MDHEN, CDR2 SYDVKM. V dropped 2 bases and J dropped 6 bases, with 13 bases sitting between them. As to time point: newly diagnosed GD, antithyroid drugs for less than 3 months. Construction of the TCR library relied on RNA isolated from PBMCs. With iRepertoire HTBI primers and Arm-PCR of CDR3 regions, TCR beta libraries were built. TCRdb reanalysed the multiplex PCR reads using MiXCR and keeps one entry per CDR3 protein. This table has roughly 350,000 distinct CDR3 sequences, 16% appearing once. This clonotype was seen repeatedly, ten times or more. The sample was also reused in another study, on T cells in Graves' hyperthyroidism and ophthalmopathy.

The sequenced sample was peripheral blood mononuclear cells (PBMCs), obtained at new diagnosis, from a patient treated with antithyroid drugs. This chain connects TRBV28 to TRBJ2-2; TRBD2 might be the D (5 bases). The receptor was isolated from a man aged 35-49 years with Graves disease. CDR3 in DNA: TGTGCCAGCAGTTTAAGCCCCGGGGTGGCCGGGGAGCTGTTTTTT. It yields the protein CASSLSPGVAGELFF.